This T cell receptor beta chain was obtained from a study of blood T cell repertoires in COVID-19. This CDR3 has 15 residues. V was cut by 1 base and J by 5 bases, with 12 bases left in between. Per the germline V gene, CDR1 is LGHNA and CDR2 is YNFKEQ. Profiled with immunoSEQ multiplex PCR; TCRdb holds only in-frame clones, not every one. The sample carries over 65,000 clones, approximately 80% recorded once. This TCR was recovered from a man aged 80 or over with active COVID-19. The sequencing input was peripheral blood. The chain employs TRBV4-2 and TRBJ1-5, with D possibly TRBD1 on 6 matching bases. The CDR3 nucleotides are TGTGCCAGCAGCCAAGTGGCACAGGGAGATCAGCCCCAGCATTTT. Its protein product is CASSQVAQGDQPQHF.